The 10 T cell receptor beta chains below were found in one sample sequenced in a study of neurological immune-mediated disorders. Time point denoted: longitudinal time-point 3. MiXCR, applied by TCRdb to the 5' RACE reads, yields one record per CDR3 protein. The sample has about 84,000 distinct CDR3 sequences; roughly 4.3% are singletons. The sample was PBMCs. The receptors were sampled from a woman between 55 and 75 years old with multiple sclerosis.

This clonotype was picked up many times. The chain has TRBV20-1 and TRBJ2-2, with TRBD2 identical over 11 bases. The germline V gene has CDR1 DFQATT and CDR2 SNEGSKA (reference sequence). J lost 6 bases, V lost 5 bases, and 5 bases had no gene match. The CDR3 totals 14 residues. The CDR3 DNA sequence: TGCAGTGCTTTTAGCGGGGGGGCCGCCGGGGAGCTGTTTTTT. Translating it yields CSAFSGGAAGELFF.

This clonotype was recorded at least ten times. V is TRBV3-1 and J is TRBJ2-7; D perhaps matches TRBD2 (5 bases). Germline V gene sequence: CDR1 LGHDT, CDR2 YNNKEL (reference sequence). CDR3 length equals 15 residues. V was trimmed by 0 bases and J by 2 bases, leaving 11 bases between them. CDR3 coding DNA: TGTGCCAGCAGCCAAGAGATCCGGGGAACCTACGAGCAGTACTTC. Amino acid sequence: CASSQEIRGTYEQYF.

This clonotype was counted many times. This CDR3 is CSAPRQGETQYF. As DNA, the CDR3 is TGCAGTGCCCCAAGGCAGGGGGAGACCCAGTACTTC. The V call is TRBV20-1, the J call TRBJ2-5; possibly TRBD1 for D (6 bases). The V end lost 6 bases, the J end lost 5 bases, and 13 bases lay between the germline ends. Germline V lookup: CDR1 DFQATT, CDR2 SNEGSKA (reference sequence). The CDR3 loop spans 12 amino acids.

In this sample, this clonotype turned up many times. The chain uses TRBV20-1 and TRBJ1-2; TRBD1 aligns across 11 bases. The germline V gene encodes CDR1 DFQATT and CDR2 SNEGSKA (reference sequence). The CDR3 is 17 residues long. The J segment lost 6 bases and the V segment lost 1 base, leaving 13 bases of the junction unmatched. The DNA of the CDR3 is TGCAGTGCTAGAGCTCGGGGGGGGACAGGGGGTGTCGATGGCTACACCTTC. Its translation is CSARARGGTGGVDGYTF.

This clonotype appeared many times. The gene calls are TRBV20-1 and TRBJ1-2; 9 nucleotides match TRBD1. This CDR3 region has 13 residues. J lost 9 bases, V lost 5 bases, and 10 bases had no gene match. In germline, CDR1 is DFQATT, CDR2 SNEGSKA (reference sequence). CDR3 amino acids: CSAPTGGRESYTF. The CDR3 region has the DNA TGCAGTGCTCCTACAGGGGGCCGCGAGAGCTACACCTTC.

This clonotype was observed at least ten times. The gene calls are TRBV5-1 and TRBJ2-2; possible D gene TRBD1, 5 bases. The germline CDR1 and CDR2 sequences are SGHRS and YFSETQ. The V end lost 5 bases, the J end lost 0 bases, and 14 bases lay between the germline ends. CDR3 size: 16 residues. CDR3 region: CASSSTGEPNTGELFF. In DNA, the CDR3 is TGCGCCAGCAGTTCAACAGGAGAACCGAACACCGGGGAGCTGTTTTTT.

This clonotype was counted ten times or more. The chain carries TRBV21-1 and TRBJ1-1; TRBD1 is the table's D call, not checked against the DNA. TRBV21-1 represents a pseudogene. The CDR3 totals 15 residues. The CDR3 coding sequence is TGTGCCAGCAGCAAAGAACGGGGGCGCGACACTGAAGCTTTCTTT. Encoded protein: CASSKERGRDTEAFF.

This clonotype was observed at least ten times. The chain is built from TRBV10-3 and TRBJ1-3; D gene ambiguous. The CDR3 consists of 11 residues. Per the germline V gene, CDR1 is ENHRY and CDR2 is SYGVKD. V lost 10 bases and J 2 bases, leaving 6 bases between the germline ends. The CDR3 region has the DNA TGTGCCACCGCGACTGGAAACACCATATATTTT. It encodes CATATGNTIYF.

This clonotype has a count of ten or more. This rearrangement joins TRBV5-1 to TRBJ2-1; 11 bases align to TRBD2. Trimming cost V 0 bases and J 7 bases; bases outside gene matches: 3. CDR1 SGHRS and CDR2 YFSETQ come from the germline V gene. The CDR3 extends over 15 amino acids. CDR3 coding DNA: TGCGCCAGCAGCTTGGAGGTAGCGGGGGGGAATGAGCAGTTCTTC. Protein product: CASSLEVAGGNEQFF.

This clonotype appeared many times. The chain employs TRBV19 and TRBJ1-5; D is unresolved. Germline loops: CDR1 LNHDA, CDR2 SQIVND (reference sequence). V shed 7 bases and J shed 6 bases, with 10 bases lying between them. The CDR3 has 12 amino acids. CDR3 nucleotide sequence: TGTGCCAGTATAGGAATTGGTCAGCCCCAGCATTTT. It yields the protein CASIGIGQPQHF. Complete variable domain (other parts from reference TRBV19 and TRBJ1-5): DGGITQSPKYLFRKEGQNVTLSCEQNLNHDAMYWYRQDPGQGLRLIYYSQIVNDFQKGDIAEGYSVSREKKESFPLTVTSAQKNPTAFYLCASIGIGQPQHFGDGTRLSIL.